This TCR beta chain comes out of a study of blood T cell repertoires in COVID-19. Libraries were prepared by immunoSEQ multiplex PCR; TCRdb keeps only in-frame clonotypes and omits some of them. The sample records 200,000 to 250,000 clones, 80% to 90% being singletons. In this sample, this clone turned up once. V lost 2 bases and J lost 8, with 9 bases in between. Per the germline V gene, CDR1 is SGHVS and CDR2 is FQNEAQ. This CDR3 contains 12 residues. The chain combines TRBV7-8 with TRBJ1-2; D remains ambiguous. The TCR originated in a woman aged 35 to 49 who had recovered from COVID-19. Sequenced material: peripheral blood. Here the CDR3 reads CASSLLGRGYTF. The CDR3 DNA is TGTGCCAGCAGCTTATTAGGGAGGGGCTACACCTTC.